What follows describes a single TCR beta chain. Its antigen is unknown. This sample is part of a study of cytomegalovirus exposure and HLA in healthy donors. Study-wide points: The study put 150 or so TCR beta chains on its list as cytomegalovirus-associated. Through in vitro validation, three CMV-associated chains were shown to be specific for CMV antigens.

Profiled with immunoSEQ multiplex PCR; TCRdb holds only in-frame clones, not every one. The sample has 150,000 or so clones, about 87% seen once; the top ten hold about 6.6%. The germline V gene encodes CDR1 LGHNA and CDR2 YNFKEQ. Between the trimmed V and J ends, which lost 3 bases and 2 bases, there was a span of 11 bases. This CDR3 spans 14 amino acids. The chain recombines TRBV4-2 with TRBJ2-7; D uncertain. Material for sequencing was PBMCs. The TCR was taken from a woman aged 25 to 39 in good health and CMV-seropositive. The CDR3 spells CASSQYQPTYEQYF. Written as DNA, the CDR3 is TGTGCCAGCAGCCAGTACCAACCTACCTACGAGCAGTACTTC.